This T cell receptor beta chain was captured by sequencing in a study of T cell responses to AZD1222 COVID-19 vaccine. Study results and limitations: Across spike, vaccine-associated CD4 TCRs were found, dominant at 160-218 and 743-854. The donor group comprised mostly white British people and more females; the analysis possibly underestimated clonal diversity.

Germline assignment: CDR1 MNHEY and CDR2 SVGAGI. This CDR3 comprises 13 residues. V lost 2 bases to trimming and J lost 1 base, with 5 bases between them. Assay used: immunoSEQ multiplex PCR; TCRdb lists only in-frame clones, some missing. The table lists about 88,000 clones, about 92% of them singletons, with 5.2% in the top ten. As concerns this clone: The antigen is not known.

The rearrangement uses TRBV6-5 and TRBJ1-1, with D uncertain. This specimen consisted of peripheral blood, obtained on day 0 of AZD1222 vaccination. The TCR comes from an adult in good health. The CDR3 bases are TGTGCCAGCAGTTACAGGACGAACACTGAAGCTTTCTTT. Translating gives CASSYRTNTEAFF.